This T cell receptor (beta chain) was captured by sequencing in a study of Graves' ophthalmopathy and Graves' hyperthyroidism. The V and J ends lost 7 bases and 6 bases respectively, with 15 bases between them. Looked up from germline, CDR1 is MNHEY and CDR2 is SVGAGI. The CDR3 is made up of 13 amino acids. This clonotype was counted many times. RNA transcripts provided the template for amplifying TCR beta CDR3 regions. The library came from an HTBI-primed first-round RT-PCR and a second-round multiplex PCR. TCRdb re-called the multiplex PCR reads through MiXCR, storing one row per CDR3 protein. This sample has 450,000 to 600,000 distinct CDR3 sequences, with approximately 35% found just once.

This TCR was sampled from an adult man with Graves' hyperthyroidism. V is TRBV6-5 and J is TRBJ1-2; D might be TRBD1 (6 bases). Sequences were obtained from peripheral blood or thyroid tissue (not recorded which). CDR3 residues: CASIERGVNGYTF. The CDR3 DNA sequence: TGTGCCAGCATCGAGAGGGGGGTTAATGGCTACACCTTC.